A single sample gave rise to the 10 T cell receptor beta chains below, sequenced in a study of blood T cell repertoires in COVID-19. Measured with immunoSEQ multiplex PCR; TCRdb has only the in-frame clones, and not every one. The sample lists roughly 180,000 clones, about 82% seen once, with under 9.5% in the top ten. The material sequenced was PBMCs or T cells enriched from blood (not recorded which). All receptors come from a woman in her twenties or thirties who had recovered from COVID-19.

The chain is built from TRBV6-5 and TRBJ1-1, with 7 bases aligning to TRBD1. Germline-derived CDR1 and CDR2 are MNHEY and SVGAGI. With 11 bases clipped from V and 0 bases from J, the junction kept 12 bases outside the gene matches. CDR3 length: 15 residues. The CDR3 reads CASGLGGNMNTEAFF. DNA for the CDR3: TGTGCCTCCGGATTAGGGGGCAACATGAACACTGAAGCTTTCTTT.

The chain has TRBV19 and TRBJ2-6, with D unresolved. Trimming cost V 5 bases and J 0 bases, with 11 bases left between them. The CDR3 length is 16 residues. Germline CDR1 LNHDA, CDR2 SQIVND (reference sequence). DNA of the CDR3: TGTGCCAGTAGTCCCCGTCTGTCCTCTGGGGCCAACGTCCTGACTTTC. It encodes CASSPRLSSGANVLTF. The full variable domain, rest sourced from reference TRBV19 and TRBJ2-6, is DGGITQSPKYLFRKEGQNVTLSCEQNLNHDAMYWYRQDPGQGLRLIYYSQIVNDFQKGDIAEGYSVSREKKESFPLTVTSAQKNPTAFYLCASSPRLSSGANVLTFGAGSRLTVL.

This chain links TRBV21-1 with TRBJ2-7; TRBD1 is the table's D call and was not checked against the DNA. TRBV21-1 is given as a pseudogene. The CDR3 extends over 14 amino acids. CDR3 DNA sequence: TGTGCCAGCAGCTCAGGGACAGATACCTACGAGCAGTACTTC. It is translated as CASSSGTDTYEQYF.

The rearrangement uses TRBV2 and TRBJ1-2; 7 nucleotides align to TRBD1. V shed 3 bases, J shed 0 bases, and the junction held 7 bases outside the gene matches. This CDR3 region has 16 residues. CDR1 and CDR2 from the germline V gene are SNHLY and FYNNEI. The CDR3 sequence: CASSESPGGSNYGYTF. In DNA, the CDR3 is TGTGCCAGCAGTGAGTCTCCAGGGGGATCTAACTATGGCTACACCTTC.

This clone was counted a single time. V usage is TRBV4-1 and J usage is TRBJ1-5; the match to TRBD1 covers 7 bases. With 2 bases clipped from V and 7 bases from J, the junction kept 8 bases outside the gene matches. The CDR3 runs 15 residues. Germline V gene sequence: CDR1 MGHRA, CDR2 YSYEKL. The CDR3 protein is CASSQLTGEAQPQHF. In DNA, the CDR3 is TGCGCCAGCAGCCAACTAACAGGGGAGGCCCAGCCCCAGCATTTT.

The genes are TRBV4-1 and TRBJ1-2; 7 nucleotides agree with TRBD1. The CDR3 sequence is 15 residues long. The V gene end was trimmed by 1 base and the J gene end by 7 bases; junction bases not matched to a gene: 9. Germline CDR1 and CDR2: MGHRA and YSYEKL. The CDR3 protein is CASSQGTGGISGYTF. CDR3 DNA: TGCGCCAGCAGCCAAGGGACAGGAGGTATTTCTGGCTACACCTTC.

V is TRBV27 and J is TRBJ1-1; 10 bases fit TRBD1. Germline lookup yields CDR1 MNHEY and CDR2 SMNVEV (reference sequence). J was trimmed by 3 bases and V by 4 bases; bases with no gene match: 17. CDR3 length: 19 residues. DNA for the CDR3: TGTGCCAGCAGTTCGACCCCGGGACAGGGGCGGTTGAGGGACACTGAAGCTTTCTTT. Its translation is CASSSTPGQGRLRDTEAFF.

This clone was recorded a few times. The chain links TRBV2 to TRBJ1-4; 9 bases map to TRBD1. The V gene's germline CDR1 is SNHLY and CDR2 FYNNEI. J was trimmed by 4 bases and V by 8 bases; bases with no gene match: 8. The CDR3 has 15 amino acids. This CDR3 reads CASRLGTGSNEKLFF. In DNA, the CDR3 is TGTGCCAGCCGGCTGGGGACAGGGAGTAATGAAAAACTGTTTTTT.

The chain links TRBV2 to TRBJ2-5; 9 positions agree with TRBD2. This CDR3 contains 19 residues. V shed 1 base and J 5 bases; nucleotides not matched to a gene: 17. Germline V gives CDR1 SNHLY, CDR2 FYNNEI. This chain's CDR3 is CASSEVGGRAFSAPETQYF. The CDR3 DNA sequence: TGTGCCAGCAGTGAAGTAGGCGGGAGGGCCTTTTCGGCACCGGAGACCCAGTACTTC.

This clone was seen a handful of times. The chain links TRBV2 to TRBJ2-7, with TRBD1 identical over 7 bases. Germline-derived CDR1 and CDR2 are SNHLY and FYNNEI. This CDR3 comprises 12 residues. With 5 bases clipped from V and 5 bases from J, the junction kept 3 bases outside the gene matches. The CDR3 nucleotides are TGTGCCAGCAGTCGACAGGGCGACGAGCAGTACTTC. Its translation: CASSRQGDEQYF. Looking up the rest from reference TRBV2 and TRBJ2-7 gives the full variable domain: EPEVTQTPSHQVTQMGQEVILRCVPISNHLYFYWYRQILGQKVEFLVSFYNNEISEKSEIFDDQFSVERPDGSNFTLKIRSTKLEDSAMYFCASSRQGDEQYFGPGTRLTVT.